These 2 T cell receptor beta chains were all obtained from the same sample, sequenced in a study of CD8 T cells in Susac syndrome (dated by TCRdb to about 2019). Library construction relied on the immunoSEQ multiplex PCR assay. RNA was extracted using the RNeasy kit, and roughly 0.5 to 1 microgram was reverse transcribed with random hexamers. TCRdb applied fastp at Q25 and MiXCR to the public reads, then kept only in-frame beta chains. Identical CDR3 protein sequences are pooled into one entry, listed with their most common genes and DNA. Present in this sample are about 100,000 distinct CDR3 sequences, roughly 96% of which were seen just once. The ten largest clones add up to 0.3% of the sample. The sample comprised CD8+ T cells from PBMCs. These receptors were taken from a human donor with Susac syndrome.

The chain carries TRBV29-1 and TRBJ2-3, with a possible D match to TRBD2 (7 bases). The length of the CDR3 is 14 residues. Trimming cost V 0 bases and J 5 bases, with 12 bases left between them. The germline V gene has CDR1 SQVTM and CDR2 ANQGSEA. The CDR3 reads CSVEEAGAIDTQYF. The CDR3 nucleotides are TGCAGCGTTGAAGAGGCGGGGGCTATAGATACGCAGTATTTT.

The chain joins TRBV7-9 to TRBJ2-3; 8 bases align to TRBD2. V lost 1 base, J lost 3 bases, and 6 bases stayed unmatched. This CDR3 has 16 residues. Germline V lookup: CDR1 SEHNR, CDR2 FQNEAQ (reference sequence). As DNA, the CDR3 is TGTGCCAGCAGCTTAGTGACCAGCGGGAGTACAGATACGCAGTATTTT. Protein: CASSLVTSGSTDTQYF.